This T cell receptor beta chain was recorded in a study of shared clonotypes between healthy human individuals. Study context: Each donor's CD4 naive and CD4 memory cells filled three plates apiece, CD8 naive two, and CD8 memory one. Whole-study findings and limits: The sharing of roughly 5% of naive CD4 clonotypes was seen across several donors.

A word on this clone: Its antigen is not identified.

The CDR3 is 14 amino acids. Per the germline V gene, CDR1 is KGHSH and CDR2 is LQKENI. The V gene lost 4 bases and the J gene lost 6 bases, with 12 bases spanning the gap. The assay ran at deep level. Here immunoSEQ multiplex PCR was the method, and the copy in TCRdb shows in-frame clones only, minus some. The sample has 1,500,000 or so clones, 95% to 97% seen once. The rearrangement joins TRBV18 to TRBJ1-4; D is possibly TRBD1 (5 bases). The TCR was taken from a man under 40 in good health. The material sequenced was naive CD4+ T cells sorted from blood. This sample's subset: CD45RA+ positively selected. The DNA of the CDR3 is TGTGCCAGCTCACAATCAGGGTTGGATGAAAAACTGTTTTTT. This gives the protein CASSQSGLDEKLFF.